This TCR beta chain was profiled in a study of identical twins. Germline V gene sequence: CDR1 MDHEN, CDR2 SYDVKM. The CDR3 sequence is 13 residues long. V gave up 5 bases and J gave up 4 bases; unmatched junction bases: 5. Study conclusions and caveats: Zero-insertion findings could be partly confounded by invariant cells (MAIT and iNKT cells). Reduced insertions were recorded for abundant cord blood beta clonotypes, with no such pattern in memory repertoires.

MiXCR was run by TCRdb on the 5' RACE reads, yielding one entry per CDR3 protein. The sample has around 250,000 distinct CDR3 sequences; about 13% are singletons. The table lists this clonotype with a few counts. The antigen remains undetermined. The same data also contributed to another study, on yellow fever vaccine responses in identical twins.

This chain uses TRBV28 with TRBJ2-7; 7 bases map to TRBD1. The sequence derives from a woman younger than 35 in good health. The sample taken for sequencing was memory (CD45RO+) T cells sorted from blood. The CDR3 region is CASSVQGVYEQYF. The CDR3 coding sequence is TGTGCCAGCAGTGTCCAGGGGGTATACGAGCAGTACTTC.